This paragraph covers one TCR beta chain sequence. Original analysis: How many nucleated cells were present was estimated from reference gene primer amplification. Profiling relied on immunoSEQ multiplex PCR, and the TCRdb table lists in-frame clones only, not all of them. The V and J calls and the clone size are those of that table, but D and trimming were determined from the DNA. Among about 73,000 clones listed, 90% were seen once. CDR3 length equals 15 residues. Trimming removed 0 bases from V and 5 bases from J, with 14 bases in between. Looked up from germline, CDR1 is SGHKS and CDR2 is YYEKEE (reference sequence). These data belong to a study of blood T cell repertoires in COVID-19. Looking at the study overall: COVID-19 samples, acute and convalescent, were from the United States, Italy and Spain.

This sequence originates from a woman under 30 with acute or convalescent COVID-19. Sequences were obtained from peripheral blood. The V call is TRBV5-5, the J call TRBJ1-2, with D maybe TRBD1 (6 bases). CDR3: CASSLERGAPYGYTF. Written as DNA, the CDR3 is TGTGCCAGCAGCTTGGAACGGGGGGCGCCTTATGGCTACACCTTC. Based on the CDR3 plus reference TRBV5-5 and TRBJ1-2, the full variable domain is DAGVTQSPTHLIKTRGQQVTLRCSPISGHKSVSWYQQVLGQGPQFIFQYYEKEERGRGNFPDRFSARQFPNYSSELNVNALLLGDSALYLCASSLERGAPYGYTFGSGTRLTVV.